The source of this T cell receptor beta chain is a study of T cell repertoires in cytomegalovirus infection. Study information: CMV infection plus the matching HLA type was flagged by public TCR beta signatures.

This clonotype came up many times. Its antigen is not known. Findings of the study overall: Of the TCR beta families, the public ones yielded a cumulative frequency that identified carriers of CMV plus the relevant HLA.

Each CDR3 protein gets one entry after TCRdb re-called the reads with MiXCR. The sample holds a few hundred thousand distinct CDR3 sequences, about 17% seen once. Material for sequencing was PBMCs. The sequence was collected from a human donor in good health (CMV status not recorded). Some clones in this sample may be carry-over from other donors' samples.

The CDR3 nucleotides are TGCAGTGCTAAGGCGGGGGGGCTCCAAGATACGCAGTATTTT. This translates into CSAKAGGLQDTQYF. V usage is TRBV20-1 and J usage is TRBJ2-3; 9 positions agree with TRBD2. V lost 4 bases, J lost 5 bases, and 7 bases stayed unmatched. There are 14 residues in the CDR3. Germline CDR1 DFQATT, CDR2 SNEGSKA (reference sequence).